This record concerns one T cell receptor (beta chain) sequence. The source of the sample is a study of blood T cells in healthy people across ages. CDR3 size: 17 residues. Germline V gene lookup returns CDR1 SGHDN and CDR2 FVKESK. Between the trimmed V and J ends, which lost 3 bases and 3 bases, there was a span of 20 bases. A second PCR, run for about 6 to 11 cycles, used a sample-barcoded 5' primer plus a J-beta primer mix. From the 5' RACE reads, TCRdb called clonotypes with MiXCR, one entry per CDR3 protein. Counted here are about 1.1 million distinct CDR3 sequences, around two fifths occurring once; the ten biggest clones make up about an eighth.

This TCR came from a man younger than 30 in good health. Sequenced: blood. The chain employs TRBV14 and TRBJ1-1; D possibly corresponds to TRBD1 (5 bases). The CDR3 coding sequence is TGTGCCAGCAGCCACCGCATCAATATCCAAGGGGACACTGAAGCTTTCTTT. Its translation: CASSHRINIQGDTEAFF.